Sequencing of this T cell receptor beta chain was carried out in a study of neurological immune-mediated disorders. The ends were cut back, 2 bases at V and 2 bases at J, with 11 bases in the middle. This CDR3 is 15 amino acids long. Germline CDR1 is KGHDR and CDR2 is SFDVKD. In TCRdb, the 5' RACE reads were re-called with MiXCR into one record per CDR3 protein. The sample has 20,000 to 30,000 distinct CDR3 sequences, roughly 13% seen once. This clonotype was counted at least ten times. The TCR originated in a woman aged 40 to 49 with HTLV-1-associated myelopathy (HAM/TSP). Sequencing used PBMCs. V gene TRBV24-1 combines with J gene TRBJ2-5; D unclear. CDR3 in amino acids: CATSDSDWQQETQYF. CDR3 DNA: TGTGCCACCAGTGATTCAGACTGGCAGCAAGAGACCCAGTACTTC.